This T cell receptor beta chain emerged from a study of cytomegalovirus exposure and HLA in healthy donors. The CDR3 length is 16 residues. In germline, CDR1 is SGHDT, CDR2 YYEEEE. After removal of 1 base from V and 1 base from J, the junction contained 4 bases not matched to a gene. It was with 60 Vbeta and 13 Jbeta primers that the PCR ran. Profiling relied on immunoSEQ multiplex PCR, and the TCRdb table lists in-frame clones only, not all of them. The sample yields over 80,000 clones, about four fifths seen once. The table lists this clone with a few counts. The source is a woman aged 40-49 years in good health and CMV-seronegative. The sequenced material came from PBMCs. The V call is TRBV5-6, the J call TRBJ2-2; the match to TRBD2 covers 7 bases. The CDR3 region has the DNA TGTGCCAGCAGCTTGAGGGCGGGGGAGAACACCGGGGAGCTGTTTTTT. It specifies CASSLRAGENTGELFF.